This is a list of T cell receptor beta chains from one sample in a study of blood T cell repertoires in COVID-19. Produced via immunoSEQ multiplex PCR; TCRdb's table is partial and in-frame only. There are a few hundred thousand clones in the sample; 80% to 90% occur only once, and roughly 10% lies in the top ten. The sample was PBMCs or T cells enriched from blood (not recorded which). The receptors stem from a woman in her forties or fifties who had recovered from COVID-19. CDR3s include the opening cysteine and the closing phenylalanine or tryptophan. A D gene is named only where the DNA matches it firmly.

V: TRBV7-2
D: .
J: TRBJ2-7
CDR3: CASSASRGDPYEQYF
DNA: TGTGCCAGCAGCGCAAGCCGCGGGGACCCCTACGAGCAGTACTTC

V: TRBV18
D: .
J: TRBJ1-1
CDR3: CASSLSDTREAFF
DNA: TGTGCCAGCTCACTATCGGACACCCGAGAAGCTTTCTTT

V: TRBV7-9
D: .
J: TRBJ1-4
CDR3: CASSLASGLGEKLFF
DNA: TGTGCCAGCAGCTTAGCGTCAGGGTTAGGAGAAAAACTGTTTTTT

V: TRBV6-5
D: TRBD1
J: TRBJ1-4
CDR3: CASSPRRGRGEKLFF
DNA: TGTGCCAGCTCCCCTCGCAGGGGGAGAGGTGAAAAACTGTTTTTT

V: TRBV4-2
D: TRBD1
J: TRBJ1-5
CDR3: CASSQELGQHNQPQHF
DNA: TGTGCCAGCAGCCAAGAGTTGGGACAGCATAATCAGCCCCAGCATTTT

V: TRBV19
D: .
J: TRBJ2-6
CDR3: CASRSPGEYYSGANVLTF
DNA: TGTGCCAGTAGGTCCCCGGGAGAGTACTACTCTGGGGCCAACGTCCTGACTTTC

V: TRBV28
D: .
J: TRBJ1-1
CDR3: CASTPSGVYTEAFF
DNA: TGTGCCAGCACCCCCTCGGGTGTATACACTGAAGCTTTCTTT

V: TRBV7-9
D: .
J: TRBJ2-5
CDR3: CASSLRVPRGETQYF
DNA: TGTGCCAGCAGCTTACGAGTCCCCCGGGGGGAGACCCAGTACTTC

V: TRBV7-9
D: .
J: TRBJ1-5
CDR3: CASSLAGGLGQPQHF
DNA: TGTGCCAGCAGCTTAGCGGGAGGGCTGGGGCAGCCCCAGCATTTT

V: TRBV30
D: TRBD2
J: TRBJ2-1
CDR3: CAWSVFGGGSSYNEQFF
DNA: TGTGCCTGGAGTGTATTCGGCGGGGGGAGCTCCTACAATGAGCAGTTCTTC

V: TRBV20-1
D: TRBD2
J: TRBJ2-5
CDR3: CSASTVGGQETQYF
DNA: TGCAGTGCTAGTACGGTCGGGGGGCAAGAGACCCAGTACTTC

V: TRBV12-3/TRBV12-4
D: .
J: TRBJ1-2
CDR3: CASLVGYGYTF
DNA: TGTGCCAGTCTAGTAGGCTATGGCTACACCTTC